Shown below are 9 T cell receptor beta chains from a single sample sequenced in a study of T cell clones after liver transplantation (dated by TCRdb to the late 2010s). Library prep was done by the immunoSEQ multiplex PCR assay. TCRdb took over this immuneACCESS table, retaining in-frame rearrangements with V and J assigned. Such tables are incomplete; in checked studies, under half of the missing clones stem from an unresolved V gene, and the remainder is unexplained. The sample includes more than 65,000 clones, with roughly 80% observed a single time. Of the sample, 0.79% falls within the top ten clones. Sequencing used CD4+ T cells from blood, obtained 12 months after liver transplant. The receptors shown here come from a human patient who received a liver transplant. Following a transplant, some T cells may be graft donor cells, not patient cells.

V is TRBV18 and J is TRBJ1-2, with D perhaps matching TRBD1 (6 bases). This CDR3 contains 16 residues. The germline gives CDR1 KGHSH, CDR2 LQKENI. V was pared by 5 bases and J by 1 base, with 17 bases between. Written as DNA, the CDR3 is TGTGCCAGCTCAGCTCTTTCACAGGGTAATAACTATGGCTACACCTTC. Translation: CASSALSQGNNYGYTF.

This clone showed up just a few times. CDR3 DNA: TGTGCCAGCTCACCAAACAGGAGGGTGGACACTGAAGCTTTCTTT. This encodes CASSPNRRVDTEAFF. The chain carries TRBV18 and TRBJ1-1; a weak D match, TRBD1 (5 bases). Trimming pared 2 bases from V and 3 bases from J, leaving 13 bases between. The CDR3 consists of 15 residues. Germline V gene data show CDR1 as KGHSH and CDR2 as LQKENI.

J is TRBJ2-7 and V is TRBV5-6, with 10 nucleotides matching TRBD2. The V gene end was trimmed by 6 bases and the J gene end by 4 bases; junction bases not matched to a gene: 7. The CDR3 totals 14 residues. Germline V lookup: CDR1 SGHDT, CDR2 YYEEEE. The CDR3 nucleotides are TGTGCCAGCATGCTAGCGGGAGATTCATACGAGCAGTACTTC. Protein product: CASMLAGDSYEQYF. The full variable domain, its missing parts supplied by reference TRBV5-6 and TRBJ2-7, is DAGVTQSPTHLIKTRGQQVTLRCSPKSGHDTVSWYQQALGQGPQFIFQYYEEEERQRGNFPDRFSGHQFPNYSSELNVNALLLGDSALYLCASMLAGDSYEQYFGPGTRLTVT.

J is TRBJ2-7 and V is TRBV28, with TRBD2 as a possible D gene (6 bases). The CDR3 consists of 12 residues. The germline CDR1 and CDR2 sequences are MDHEN and SYDVKM. The ends were cut back, 3 bases at V and 4 bases at J, with 7 bases in the middle. CDR3 bases: TGTGCCAGCAGTTTGGGGGGATACGAGCAGTACTTC. Its protein is CASSLGGYEQYF. Together with reference TRBV28 and TRBJ2-7, the CDR3 gives the full variable domain: DVKVTQSSRYLVKRTGEKVFLECVQDMDHENMFWYRQDPGLGLRLIYFSYDVKMKEKGDIPEGYSVSREKKERFSLILESASTNQTSMYLCASSLGGYEQYFGPGTRLTVT.

The rearrangement joins TRBV5-1 to TRBJ1-2; unclear D gene. V lost 2 bases to trimming and J lost 2 bases, with 10 bases between them. The CDR3 length is 14 residues. Germline V lookup: CDR1 SGHRS, CDR2 YFSETQ. As DNA, the CDR3 is TGCGCCAGCAGCTTAATCGACGGAAACTATGGCTACACCTTC. As protein: CASSLIDGNYGYTF.

V gene TRBV19 combines with J gene TRBJ2-1; maybe TRBD1 (5 bases). The CDR3 has 15 residues. Trimming left V 2 bases short and J 3 bases short, with 11 bases between. Germline assignment: CDR1 LNHDA and CDR2 SQIVND (reference sequence). The CDR3: CASSIKGRDYNEQFF. The CDR3 nucleotides read TGTGCCAGTAGTATAAAGGGCAGGGACTACAATGAGCAGTTCTTC.

This clone was seen more than once but under ten times. This sequence joins TRBV9 and TRBJ2-2, with D possibly TRBD1 on 5 matching bases. The CDR3 spans 16 residues. Trimming took off 4 bases at V and 5 bases at J, with 18 bases between the two ends. Germline CDR1 SGDLS, CDR2 YYNGEE. DNA for the CDR3: TGTGCCAGCAGCCCTCAGGGTATATTGGGAACCGGGGAGCTGTTTTTT. Translation: CASSPQGILGTGELFF.

This clone occurred once. The J gene is TRBJ1-5, the V gene TRBV19; D gene uncertain. Trimming removed 3 bases from V and 3 bases from J, with 12 bases in between. The germline CDR1 and CDR2 sequences are LNHDA and SQIVND (reference sequence). The CDR3 extends over 15 amino acids. The CDR3 region is CASSIARGPNQPQHF. CDR3 nucleotide sequence: TGTGCCAGTAGTATCGCTCGTGGACCCAATCAGCCCCAGCATTTT. Full variable domain (missing parts from reference TRBV19 and TRBJ1-5): DGGITQSPKYLFRKEGQNVTLSCEQNLNHDAMYWYRQDPGQGLRLIYYSQIVNDFQKGDIAEGYSVSREKKESFPLTVTSAQKNPTAFYLCASSIARGPNQPQHFGDGTRLSIL.

The gene calls are TRBV11-3 and TRBJ2-2, with 7 bases lining up with TRBD1. Germline trimming cut 3 bases from V and 4 bases from J; bases unmatched to any gene: 14. Germline V gives CDR1 SGHNT, CDR2 YENEEA. CDR3 length equals 18 residues. This CDR3 reads CASSFKRQGSIFTGELFF. CDR3 nucleotide sequence: TGTGCCAGCAGCTTTAAAAGACAGGGATCCATCTTCACCGGGGAGCTGTTTTTT.